The 27 T cell receptor beta chains below were found in one sample sequenced in a study of CD8+ T cells in alopecia areata. Separation of pooled cutaneous lymph node cells was by sorting with CD4, CD8alpha, NKG2D, NKG2ACE and other markers. cDNA prepared by RNA extraction and subsequent reverse transcription served as the template for sequencing. The assay was immunoSEQ multiplex PCR, and TCRdb's table has in-frame clones only and misses some. Recorded here are around 290,000 clones, with no singletons, and the ten leading clones hold roughly 1.2%. The sample consisted of CD4+ T cells sorted from a lymph node. Receptors were obtained from a C3H/HeJ mouse with alopecia areata. Strain haplotype at MHC: H2-k.

The sample holds many counts of this clone. Germline and genes here are mouse. The observed sequence ends 4 residues before the CDR3 terminus, with the missing tail filled in from the germline J gene. This sequence joins TRBV14 and TRBJ2-2; 10 bases agree with TRBD1. V gave up 5 bases and J gave up 3 bases; unmatched junction bases: 4. Per the germline V gene, CDR1 is SGHDT and CDR2 is FRDEAV. The CDR3 length is 15 residues. The CDR3 here is CASRTGGADTGQLYF. CDR3 bases read: TGTGCCAGCAGGACAGGGGGCGCGGACACCGGG.

The sample holds a few counts of this clone. Each gene name is a mouse one. Sequencing ends 4 residues short of the CDR3 end; the germline J gene provides the rest. This sequence joins TRBV13-2 and TRBJ2-7; TRBD2 matches at 8 bases. Germline V lookup: CDR1 NNHNN, CDR2 SYGAGS (reference sequence). The length of the CDR3 is 12 residues. The CDR3 spells CASGFWGDEQYF. CDR3 DNA, as far as it was read: TGTGCCAGCGGCTTCTGGGGGGAT.

This clone was detected a few times. Here the gene names and germline are mouse. The read falls 4 residues short of the CDR3 end, and the missing part is taken from the germline J gene. The chain joins TRBV31 to TRBJ2-1; 9 bases match TRBD2. The CDR3 extends over 14 amino acids. V trimming: 3 bases; J trimming: 5 bases; junction bases outside the gene matches: 5. CDR1 is GKSSPN and CDR2 is SITVG in the germline V gene. CDR3 DNA (partial): TGTGCCTGGAGGAGGACTGGGGTGGATGCT. The encoded protein is CAWRRTGVDA. The entire CDR3 protein reads CAWRRTGVDAEQFF.

About this clone itself: The gene names given are mouse names. The CDR3 end is not reached by the read, which stops 4 residues before it; the germline J gene fills it in. The chain carries TRBV31 and TRBJ2-1; TRBD1 matches at 8 bases. The CDR3 covers 15 residues. The V segment lost 1 base and the J segment 3 bases; nucleotides outside the gene matches: 5. CDR1 is GKSSPN and CDR2 is SITVG in the germline V gene. CDR3: CAWSHPGQVYAEQFF. The CDR3 bases that were read are TGTGCCTGGAGTCACCCGGGACAGGTCTATGCT.

This clone has just a few counts. These gene names are mouse names. The read halts 4 residues ahead of the CDR3 end, with the missing end drawn from the germline J gene. The rearrangement links TRBV19 to TRBJ2-2; a possible D gene is TRBD1 (6 bases). Germline values: CDR1 FNHDT, CDR2 SITEND (reference sequence). V lost 4 bases, J lost 0 bases, and 7 bases lay in between. This CDR3 comprises 14 residues. This CDR3 is CASSHRANTGQLYF. The DNA read from the CDR3 is TGTGCCAGCAGTCACAGGGCAAACACCGGG.

Points on this clone: The gene names given are mouse names. The read is 4 residues too short to cover the CDR3 end, so that end is filled in from the germline J gene. This rearrangement joins TRBV13-2 to TRBJ2-2; tentatively, D is TRBD1 (6 bases). The CDR3 extends over 16 amino acids. Germline V gene data show CDR1 as NNHNN and CDR2 as SYGAGS (reference sequence). The V and J ends lost 3 bases and 0 bases respectively, with 12 bases between them. CDR3 DNA (partial): TGTGCCAGCGGTGGGCCCAGGACAGCAAACACCGGG. Translating gives CASGGPRTANTG. The full CDR3 protein reads CASGGPRTANTGQLYF.

This clone was detected a few times. Gene names are mouse gene names. Incomplete CDR3 DNA: TGTGCCAGCGGTGATGCAGGGACTGCCTCCTAT. Encoded protein: CASGDAGTASY. In full, the CDR3 reads CASGDAGTASYEQYF. V is TRBV13-2 and J is TRBJ2-7; 7 positions match TRBD2. With the read ending 4 residues before the CDR3 end, the germline J gene is used to fill in that end. The junction had 3 bases not matched to a gene; V was cut back by 0 bases and J by 0 bases. The CDR3 is 15 residues long. Germline loops: CDR1 NNHNN, CDR2 SYGAGS (reference sequence).

Only a few counts were recorded for this clone. Gene names are mouse gene names. Read coverage stops 4 residues before the CDR3 terminus; the germline J gene supplies the remainder. The chain couples TRBV14 to TRBJ2-3; tentatively, D is TRBD2 (5 bases). V lost 2 bases and J 0 bases, leaving 10 bases between the germline ends. This CDR3 region has 15 residues. CDR1 SGHDT and CDR2 FRDEAV come from the germline V gene. The CDR3 sequence: CASSFGVSSAETLYF. The covered CDR3 bases are TGTGCCAGCAGTTTTGGGGTCTCTAGTGCAGAA.

As concerns this clone: The listed genes are named as in mouse. Coverage ceases 4 residues before the CDR3 finishes, and the germline J gene fills in the end. This chain links TRBV13-3 with TRBJ1-1; TRBD1 agrees at 9 bases. The CDR3 is 16 amino acids. Trimming cost V 3 bases and J 1 base; bases outside gene matches: 7. Germline-derived CDR1 and CDR2 are NNHDY and SYVADS. CDR3 region: CASSGRTGVENTEVFF. The covered CDR3 bases are TGTGCCAGCAGTGGACGGACAGGGGTGGAAAACACA.

This clone was detected a few times. Mouse gene names apply. From the germline J gene comes the end of the CDR3, since the read stops 4 residues before it. The rearrangement links TRBV19 to TRBJ2-1, with 7 bases matching TRBD1. Germline CDR1 is FNHDT and CDR2 is SITEND (reference sequence). This CDR3 spans 15 amino acids. The V and J ends lost 3 bases and 3 bases, in that order; junction bases with no gene match: 6. The CDR3 protein is CASSNRGTVYAEQFF. The part of the CDR3 DNA that was read is TGTGCCAGCAGTAATAGAGGGACAGTCTATGCT.

Notes on this clone: The listed genes are named as in mouse. The read ends 4 residues shy of where the CDR3 ends; the end is completed using the germline J gene. The J gene is TRBJ2-3, the V gene TRBV13-2, with TRBD2 identical over 11 bases. V dropped 3 bases and J dropped 0; count of bases not matched to a gene: 3. CDR3 length: 16 amino acids. Germline CDR1 is NNHNN and CDR2 is SYGAGS (reference sequence). The DNA read from the CDR3 is TGTGCCAGCGGTGGCGGGACTGGGGGTAGTGCAGAA. Amino acids: CASGGGTGGSAE. The whole CDR3 protein is CASGGGTGGSAETLYF.

About this clone itself: The gene symbols are mouse symbols. The CDR3 end falls 4 residues outside the read, so it is completed with the germline J gene. Other DNA sequences from this sample encode an identical CDR3 as well. V and J are TRBV19 and TRBJ2-1; 7 positions match TRBD2. The trim removed 1 base at V and 5 bases at J, leaving 3 bases unmatched. This CDR3 region has 14 residues. Germline CDR1 is FNHDT and CDR2 is SITEND (reference sequence). The covered CDR3 bases are TGTGCCAGCAGTATACCGGGGGGGGATGCT. It encodes CASSIPGGDA. The CDR3, in full, reads CASSIPGGDAEQFF.

On this clone: Genes and germline come from the mouse. The sequence runs out 4 residues before the end of the CDR3; the remainder is reconstructed from the germline J gene. The chain joins TRBV19 to TRBJ2-5; 8 bases are shared with TRBD1. V gave up 5 bases and J gave up 3 bases; unmatched junction bases: 11. The CDR3 runs to 16 residues. Germline-derived CDR1 and CDR2 are FNHDT and SITEND (reference sequence). Incomplete CDR3 DNA: TGTGCCAGCAGCCGGGGACAGGTGATTGGGCAAGAC. Protein product: CASSRGQVIGQD. The CDR3 reads in full as CASSRGQVIGQDTQYF.

This clone was counted between two and nine times. Germline and genes here are mouse. The missing CDR3 end, 4 residues past where the read stops, is filled in from the germline J gene. The gene calls are TRBV5 and TRBJ2-5, with 13 nucleotides matching TRBD2. CDR3 size: 18 residues. Germline V gives CDR1 LGHNA, CDR2 YNLKQL (reference sequence). V shed 3 bases and J 1 base; nucleotides not matched to a gene: 7. The sequenced CDR3 bases are TGTGCCAGCAGCCACACCCGGGACTGGGGGGGGGACCAAGAC. This gives the protein CASSHTRDWGGDQD. In full, the CDR3 reads CASSHTRDWGGDQDTQYF.

A remark on this clone: Mouse gene names apply. The read ends 4 residues early relative to the CDR3; the germline J gene fills the gap. The rearrangement uses TRBV13-1 and TRBJ2-1, with TRBD1 as a possible D gene (5 bases). The CDR3 is 15 residues long. The ends were cut back, 0 bases at V and 1 base at J, with 8 bases in the middle. Germline V lookup: CDR1 NSHNY, CDR2 SYGAGN. The CDR3 spells CASSDGPGNYAEQFF. The CDR3 DNA, read in part, is TGTGCCAGCAGTGATGGGCCAGGGAACTATGCT.

This clone was counted only a few times. Here the gene names and germline are mouse. Read coverage stops 4 residues before the CDR3 terminus; the germline J gene supplies the remainder. The chain is built from TRBV1 and TRBJ2-4; 8 nucleotides line up with TRBD2. Germline V gene data show CDR1 as NSQYPW and CDR2 as LRSPGD (reference sequence). CDR3 length: 15 residues. The sequenced part of the CDR3 DNA is TGCACCTGCAGTGCAGACTGGGGGGCGGGAAAC. Its protein is CTCSADWGAGN. The entire CDR3 protein is CTCSADWGAGNTLYF.

On this clone itself: The listed genes are named as in mouse. The read comes to an end 4 residues before the CDR3 does, leaving the germline J gene to fill in the end. In the same sample, other DNA sequences code for this CDR3. J is TRBJ2-3 and V is TRBV13-1; 11 positions match TRBD2. V lost 2 bases and J lost 0; bases outside the gene matches: 5. The CDR3 length is 17 residues. Per the germline V gene, CDR1 is NSHNY and CDR2 is SYGAGN. The part of the CDR3 DNA that was read is TGTGCCAGCAGTGACCCCGGGACTGGGGGTAGTGCAGAA. Protein: CASSDPGTGGSAE. In full, the CDR3 is CASSDPGTGGSAETLYF.

Concerning this clone itself: Mouse germline and gene names are used. The read falls 4 residues short of the CDR3 end, and the missing part is taken from the germline J gene. V gene TRBV17 combines with J gene TRBJ2-5; D perhaps matches TRBD2 (7 bases). Germline CDR1 is MNHDT and CDR2 is YYDKIL. The CDR3 has 14 residues. CDR3 protein: CASSRRGAGDTQYF. The part of the CDR3 DNA that was read is TGTGCTAGCAGTAGAAGGGGGGCGGGAGAC.

Comment on this clone: Gene names follow the mouse nomenclature. Read coverage stops 4 residues before the CDR3 terminus; the germline J gene supplies the remainder. J is TRBJ2-3 and V is TRBV19; tentative D call: TRBD2 (6 bases). This CDR3 has 14 amino acids. Germline CDR1 and CDR2: FNHDT and SITEND (reference sequence). V lost 2 bases and J 1 base, leaving 8 bases between the germline ends. The DNA read from the CDR3 is TGTGCCAGCAGTATGATGGGGGGTGCAGAA. Translated, it gives CASSMMGGAE. The whole CDR3 region reads CASSMMGGAETLYF.

The sample holds a few counts of this clone. Here the gene names and germline are mouse. The read ends 4 residues shy of where the CDR3 ends; the end is completed using the germline J gene. The chain links TRBV13-3 to TRBJ2-1, with D perhaps matching TRBD1 (6 bases). The CDR3 spans 14 residues. The V end lost 5 bases, the J end lost 3 bases, and 12 bases lay between the germline ends. Germline V gene lookup returns CDR1 NNHDY and CDR2 SYVADS. CDR3 region: CASSRDKSYAEQFF. The part of the CDR3 DNA that was read is TGTGCCAGCAGCCGGGACAAATCCTATGCT.

Details on this clone: The gene symbols are mouse symbols. The missing CDR3 end, 4 residues past where the read stops, is filled in from the germline J gene. This chain uses TRBV19 with TRBJ2-7; a weak D match, TRBD1 (5 bases). The CDR3 sequence is 13 residues long. Looked up from germline, CDR1 is FNHDT and CDR2 is SITEND (reference sequence). The sequenced part of the CDR3 DNA is TGTGCCAGCAGTATCGACAGAAAATAT. Its protein product is CASSIDRKY. The CDR3 in full is CASSIDRKYEQYF.

Regarding this clone: The genes are named according to mouse. The read terminates 4 residues before the CDR3 end, so the remaining end is supplied by the germline J gene. This chain links TRBV13-1 with TRBJ2-7, with TRBD1 matching over 7 bases. There are 13 residues in the CDR3. Germline CDR1 is NSHNY and CDR2 is SYGAGN. Germline trimming cut 5 bases from V and 0 bases from J; bases unmatched to any gene: 2. The covered CDR3 bases are TGTGCCAGCAGCGGGACAGACTCCTAT. Translated, it gives CASSGTDSY. The full CDR3 protein reads CASSGTDSYEQYF.

This clone came up a few times. Gene names are mouse gene names. The CDR3 end lies 4 residues beyond the end of the read and is filled in from the germline J gene. The rearrangement uses TRBV19 and TRBJ1-1, with 8 bases lining up with TRBD1. Trimming took 5 bases from V and 1 from J; bases not matched to a gene: 4. This CDR3 has 14 amino acids. Germline CDR1 FNHDT, CDR2 SITEND (reference sequence). Incomplete CDR3 DNA: TGTGCCAGCAGGCCCGACAGGGGGAACACA. Residues: CASRPDRGNT. The complete CDR3 reads CASRPDRGNTEVFF.

A few counts support this clone. The germline and genes are mouse ones. The read halts 4 residues ahead of the CDR3 end, with the missing end drawn from the germline J gene. Other DNA sequences in this sample translate to the same CDR3. The chain carries TRBV5 and TRBJ2-7, with 8 positions matching TRBD2. The CDR3 covers 13 residues. Germline V gives CDR1 LGHNA, CDR2 YNLKQL (reference sequence). This CDR3 reads CASSQELGDEQYF. The CDR3 bases that were read are TGTGCCAGCAGCCAAGAACTGGGGGAT.

The table lists this clone with a few counts. Mouse names are used for the genes. Coverage ceases 4 residues before the CDR3 finishes, and the germline J gene fills in the end. The rearrangement links TRBV13-3 to TRBJ2-7; TRBD1 aligns across 8 bases. Trimming cost V 2 bases and J 3 bases; bases outside gene matches: 4. Looked up from germline, CDR1 is NNHDY and CDR2 is SYVADS. This CDR3 has 14 residues. Partial CDR3 DNA: TGTGCCAGCAGTGAGGGAGGACAGGGCTAT. It translates to CASSEGGQGY. Given in full, the CDR3 is CASSEGGQGYEQYF.

This clone was observed at least ten times. Gene names follow the mouse nomenclature. Sequencing ends 4 residues short of the CDR3 end; the germline J gene provides the rest. The chain uses TRBV14 and TRBJ2-5; 8 nucleotides align to TRBD1. Germline assignment: CDR1 SGHDT and CDR2 FRDEAV. CDR3 length equals 13 residues. CDR3 bases read: TGTGCCAGCAGTTTTACAGGGGGAGAC. Translating gives CASSFTGGD. The whole CDR3 reads CASSFTGGDTQYF.

Worth noting for this clone: Gene names are mouse gene names. The read terminates 4 residues before the CDR3 end, so the remaining end is supplied by the germline J gene. This chain links TRBV13-3 with TRBJ2-1; D possibly corresponds to TRBD2 (5 bases). Germline CDR1 reads NNHDY; CDR2 reads SYVADS. V was cut by 6 bases and J by 0 bases, with 13 bases left in between. This CDR3 region has 15 residues. CDR3 sequence: CASTDLGINYAEQFF. CDR3 DNA (partial): TGTGCCAGCACCGATCTGGGTATTAACTATGCT.